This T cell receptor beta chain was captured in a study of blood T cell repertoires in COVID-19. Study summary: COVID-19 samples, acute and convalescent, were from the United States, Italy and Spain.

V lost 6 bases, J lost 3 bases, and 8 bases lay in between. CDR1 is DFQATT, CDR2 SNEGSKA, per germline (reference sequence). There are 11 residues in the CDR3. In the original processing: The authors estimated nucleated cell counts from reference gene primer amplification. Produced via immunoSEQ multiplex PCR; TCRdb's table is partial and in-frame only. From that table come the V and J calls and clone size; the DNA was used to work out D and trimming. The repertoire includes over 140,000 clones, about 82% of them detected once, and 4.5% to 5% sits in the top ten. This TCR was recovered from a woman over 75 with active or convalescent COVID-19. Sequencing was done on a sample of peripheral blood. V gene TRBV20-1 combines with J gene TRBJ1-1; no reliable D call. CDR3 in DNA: TGCAGTGCCCAGGAGGACACTGAAGCTTTCTTT. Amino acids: CSAQEDTEAFF.